The entry that follows covers one TCR beta chain sequence. V was clipped by 3 bases and J by 0 bases, with 11 bases between them. Germline-derived CDR1 and CDR2 are PRHDT and FYEKMQ (reference sequence). The CDR3 loop spans 15 amino acids. These data come from a study of long-term antiretroviral therapy in people with HIV. This was the immunoSEQ v3.0 assay at survey level. Sequencing was performed with immunoSEQ multiplex PCR; in TCRdb, only in-frame clones are kept and a portion is missing. The sample has tens of thousands of clones; about 86% are singletons. The sequenced sample was unsorted PBMCs, obtained 0.7 years before starting antiretroviral therapy. This clonotype was obtained from a man aged 25-45 years with HIV. The V gene is TRBV13, the J gene TRBJ1-2; D unclear. CDR3 DNA sequence: TGTGCCAGCAGCTTTGACAAGACAACTAACTATGGCTACACCTTC. This translates into CASSFDKTTNYGYTF.